This record covers a single T cell receptor (beta chain). Its antigen is not known. This sample is drawn from a study of breast tumors, draining lymph nodes, adjacent tissues. Broader study findings: Luminal-like breast cancer showed significantly higher tumor–nontumor repertoire similarity than basal-like.

The trim removed 4 bases at V and 5 bases at J, leaving 9 bases unmatched. The germline V gene encodes CDR1 GTSNPN and CDR2 SVGIG (reference sequence). The CDR3 length is 15 residues. Breast cancer patients provided tissue from their axillary draining lymph nodes. TCRdb re-called the multiplex PCR reads with MiXCR, one entry per CDR3 protein. The data show about 130,000 distinct CDR3 sequences, just under 20% seen once. The origin of this receptor is a female donor with breast cancer. Some clones in this sample may be carry-over from other donors' samples. Sequenced input: axillary lymph node tissue. V and J are TRBV30 and TRBJ2-1; 9 bases are a match to TRBD2. This chain's CDR3 is CAWTWREGLNNEQFF. CDR3 bases: TGTGCCTGGACATGGCGGGAGGGCCTAAACAATGAGCAGTTCTTC.